One sample yielded the 11 T cell receptor beta chains listed below, sequenced in a study of shared clonotypes between healthy human individuals. Terminally differentiated effector memory CD45RA+ cells were excluded by CCR7 positive selection of CD45RO-negative cells. Assay used: immunoSEQ multiplex PCR; TCRdb lists only in-frame clones, some missing. The sample shows about 2.2 million clones, 85% to 95% of them seen only once. Sequenced: naive CD8+ T cells from PBMCs. The origin of the receptors is a man between 18 and 29 years old in good health. Some clones in this sample may be carry-over from other donors' samples.

V and J are TRBV5-1 and TRBJ2-5, with 10 bases lining up with TRBD1. V was pared by 4 bases and J by 5 bases, with 11 bases of the junction left unmatched. The CDR3 consists of 16 residues. Per the germline V gene, CDR1 is SGHRS and CDR2 is YFSETQ. The DNA for the CDR3 is TGCGCCAGCAGCCTCCCCGGGACAGGGGCGCAGGAGACCCAGTACTTC. Encoded protein: CASSLPGTGAQETQYF.

The chain recombines TRBV18 with TRBJ2-7, with D uncertain. The CDR3 runs 13 residues. Trimming took off 5 bases at V and 0 bases at J, with 8 bases between the two ends. Germline V gene sequence: CDR1 KGHSH, CDR2 LQKENI. CDR3 loop: CASSSRSSYEQYF. The CDR3, as DNA: TGTGCCAGCTCATCTCGGAGCTCCTACGAGCAGTACTTC.

To note about this clone: This same CDR3 is encoded by further DNA sequences in the sample. V gene TRBV19 combines with J gene TRBJ2-7; D remains unclear. Germline V gene lookup returns CDR1 LNHDA and CDR2 SQIVND (reference sequence). V was clipped by 3 bases and J by 3 bases, with 9 bases between them. This CDR3 is built from 13 residues. The CDR3 reads CASSIRPDYEQYF. The CDR3, as DNA: TGTGCCAGTAGTATCAGGCCAGACTACGAGCAGTACTTC.

The CDR3 here is CASRTRGSNYGYTF. DNA of the CDR3: TGTGCCAGCAGAACCCGGGGATCTAACTATGGCTACACCTTC. The rearrangement joins TRBV6-5 to TRBJ1-2; no firm D call. Trimming took 6 bases from V and 0 from J, leaving 11 bases between them. Germline loops: CDR1 MNHEY, CDR2 SVGAGI. The CDR3 length is 14 residues.

The rearrangement joins TRBV28 to TRBJ1-5; D is uncertain. The germline V and J ends were trimmed by 6 bases and 0 bases, with 12 bases remaining between them. The CDR3 is made up of 15 amino acids. The germline gives CDR1 MDHEN, CDR2 SYDVKM. The CDR3 reads CASSHEWNSNQPQHF. CDR3 DNA: TGTGCCAGCAGCCACGAATGGAATAGCAATCAGCCCCAGCATTTT.

The J gene is TRBJ2-2, the V gene TRBV4-3; no clear D. Germline assignment: CDR1 LGHNA and CDR2 YSLEER. The CDR3 totals 15 residues. V lost 1 base to trimming and J lost 4 bases, with 10 bases between them. The CDR3 region is CASSQGHLITGELFF. CDR3 bases: TGCGCCAGCAGCCAAGGACATCTAATCACCGGGGAGCTGTTTTTT.

This chain links TRBV7-9 with TRBJ2-7; 12 bases agree with TRBD2. The V segment lost 5 bases and the J segment 3 bases; nucleotides outside the gene matches: 5. Germline V CDR1 and CDR2: SEHNR, FQNEAQ (reference sequence). There are 15 residues in the CDR3. The CDR3 protein is CASSQETSGSYEQYF. The DNA for the CDR3 is TGTGCCAGCAGCCAAGAGACTAGCGGGAGCTACGAGCAGTACTTC.

The chain employs TRBV7-3 and TRBJ1-1; a possible D gene is TRBD1 (6 bases). This CDR3 spans 17 amino acids. V was trimmed by 0 bases and J by 1 base, leaving 15 bases between them. Germline CDR1 SGHTA, CDR2 FQGTGA. CDR3 nucleotides: TGTGCCAGCAGCTTAACTTCCCTCGGCAGGGGGAACACTGAAGCTTTCTTT. This codes for CASSLTSLGRGNTEAFF. The full variable domain, its missing parts supplied by reference TRBV7-3 and TRBJ1-1, is GAGVSQTPSNKVTEKGKYVELRCDPISGHTALYWYRQSLGQGPEFLIYFQGTGAADDSGLPNDRFFAVRPEGSVSTLKIQRTERGDSAVYLCASSLTSLGRGNTEAFFGQGTRLTVV.

This chain joins TRBV10-3 and TRBJ2-7; D is uncertain. With 3 bases removed from V and 5 bases from J, the gap between germline ends came to 14 bases. The CDR3 is 14 residues long. CDR1 and CDR2 from the germline V gene are ENHRY and SYGVKD. Here the CDR3 DNA reads TGTGCCATCAGTGACCGAGACCAGGCGGACGAGCAGTACTTC. Its translation: CAISDRDQADEQYF.

The CDR3 DNA reads as TGCGCCAGCAGCCAGGGGACTTATTCCTTCTACGAGCAGTACTTC. The encoded protein is CASSQGTYSFYEQYF. The chain carries TRBV4-1 and TRBJ2-7; tentatively, D is TRBD2 (6 bases). Germline V lookup: CDR1 MGHRA, CDR2 YSYEKL. V was clipped by 3 bases and J by 3 bases, with 15 bases between them. CDR3 length: 15 residues.

The gene calls are TRBV6-1 and TRBJ1-5, with D unresolved. The V and J ends lost 3 bases and 4 bases respectively, with 13 bases between them. From germline, CDR1 is MNHNS and CDR2 SASEGT. This CDR3 has 15 amino acids. CDR3 DNA sequence: TGTGCCAGCAGTGACCGAGGTAGGCCGAATCAGCCCCAGCATTTT. Its protein product is CASSDRGRPNQPQHF.